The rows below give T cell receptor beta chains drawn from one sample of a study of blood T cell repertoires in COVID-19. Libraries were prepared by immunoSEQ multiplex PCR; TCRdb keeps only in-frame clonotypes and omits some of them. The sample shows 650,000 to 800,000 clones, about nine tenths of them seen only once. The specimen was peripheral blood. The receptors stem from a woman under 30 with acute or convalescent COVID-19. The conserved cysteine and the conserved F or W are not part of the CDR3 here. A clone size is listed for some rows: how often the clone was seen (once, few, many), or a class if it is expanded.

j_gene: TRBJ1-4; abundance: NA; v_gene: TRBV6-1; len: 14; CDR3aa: ASSEAMGQSNEKLF
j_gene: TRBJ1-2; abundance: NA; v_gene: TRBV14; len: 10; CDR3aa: ASSQAPRGYT
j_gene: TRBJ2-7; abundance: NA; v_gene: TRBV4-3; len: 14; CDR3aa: ASSQERQESSYEQY
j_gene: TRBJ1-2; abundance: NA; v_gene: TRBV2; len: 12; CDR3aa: ASSEVRDPYGYT
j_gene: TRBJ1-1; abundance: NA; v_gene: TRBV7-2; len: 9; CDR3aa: ASSVRTEAF
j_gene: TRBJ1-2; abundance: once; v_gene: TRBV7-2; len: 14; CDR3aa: ASSLGTGVTNYGYT
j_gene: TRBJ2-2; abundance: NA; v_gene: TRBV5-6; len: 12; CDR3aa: ASSLGLAAGELF
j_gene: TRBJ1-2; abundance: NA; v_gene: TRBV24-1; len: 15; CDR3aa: ATSDPGQGPDGYGYT
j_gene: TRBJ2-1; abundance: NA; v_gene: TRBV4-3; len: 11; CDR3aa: ASSVVPGTGGF
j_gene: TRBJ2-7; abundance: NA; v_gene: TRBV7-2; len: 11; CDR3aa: ASSLSGAYEQY
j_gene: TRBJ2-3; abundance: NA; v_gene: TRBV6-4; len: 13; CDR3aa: ASSDVGGSTDTQY
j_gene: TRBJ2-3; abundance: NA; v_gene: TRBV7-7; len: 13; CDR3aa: ASSPGTSGTETQY
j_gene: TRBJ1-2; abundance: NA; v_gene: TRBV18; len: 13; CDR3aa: ASSRDTDTSRGYT
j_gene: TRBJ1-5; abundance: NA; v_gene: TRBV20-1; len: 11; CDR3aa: SASSQNNQPQH
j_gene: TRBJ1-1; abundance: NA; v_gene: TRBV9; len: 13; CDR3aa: ASSVTGRAGTEAF
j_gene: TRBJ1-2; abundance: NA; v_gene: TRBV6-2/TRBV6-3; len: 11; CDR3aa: ASSYGGRDGYT
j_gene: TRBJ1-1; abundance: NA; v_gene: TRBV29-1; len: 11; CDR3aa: SVPPEGRTEAF
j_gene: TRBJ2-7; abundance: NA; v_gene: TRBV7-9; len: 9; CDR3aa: ASRTTGQIF
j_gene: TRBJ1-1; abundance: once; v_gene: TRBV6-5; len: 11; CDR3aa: ASSYRDRSLAF
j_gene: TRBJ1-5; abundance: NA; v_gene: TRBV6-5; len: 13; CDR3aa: ASRPNELGNQPQH
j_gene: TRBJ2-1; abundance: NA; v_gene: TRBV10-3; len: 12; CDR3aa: AISGQAGYNEQF
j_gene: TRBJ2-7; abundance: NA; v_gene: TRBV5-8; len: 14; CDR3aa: ASSLAETSGLYEQY
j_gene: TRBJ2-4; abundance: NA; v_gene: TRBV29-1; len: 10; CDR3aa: SVGTSDSIQY
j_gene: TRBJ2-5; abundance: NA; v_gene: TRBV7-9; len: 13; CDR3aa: ASSLGTVTGETQY
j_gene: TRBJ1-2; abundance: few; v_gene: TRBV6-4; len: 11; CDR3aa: ASSGTGDYGYT
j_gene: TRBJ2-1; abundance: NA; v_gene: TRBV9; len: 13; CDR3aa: ASSVHGGMYNEQF
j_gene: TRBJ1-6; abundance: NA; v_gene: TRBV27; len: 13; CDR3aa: ASSPRTELNSPLH
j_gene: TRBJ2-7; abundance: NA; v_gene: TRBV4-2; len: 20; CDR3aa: ASSQDNFMGLAGALSSYEQY
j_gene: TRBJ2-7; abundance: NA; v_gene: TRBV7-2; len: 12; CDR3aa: ASSWSSIIYEQY
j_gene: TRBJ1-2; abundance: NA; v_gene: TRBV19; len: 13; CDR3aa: ASSIGGQDAYGYT
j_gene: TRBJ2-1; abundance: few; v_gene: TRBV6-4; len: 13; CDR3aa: ASSDGTGPYNEQF
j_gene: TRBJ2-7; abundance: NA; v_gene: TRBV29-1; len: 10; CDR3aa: SVDGGSYEQY
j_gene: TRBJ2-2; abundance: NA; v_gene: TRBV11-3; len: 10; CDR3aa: ASSFGTGELF
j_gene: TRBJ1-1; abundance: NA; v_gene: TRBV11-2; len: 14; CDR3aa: ASSLDLLRATTEAF
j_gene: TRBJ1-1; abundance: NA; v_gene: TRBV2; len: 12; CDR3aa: ASSGRLGNTEAF
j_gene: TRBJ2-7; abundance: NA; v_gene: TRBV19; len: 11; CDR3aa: ASSMTGSHEQY
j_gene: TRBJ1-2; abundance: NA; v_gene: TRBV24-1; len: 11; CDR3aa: ATSGPGDYGYT
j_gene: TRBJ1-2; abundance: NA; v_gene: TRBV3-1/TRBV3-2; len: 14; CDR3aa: ASTQYAGGLERGYT
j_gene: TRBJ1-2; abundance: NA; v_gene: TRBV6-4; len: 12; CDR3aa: ASSPRGGNYGYT
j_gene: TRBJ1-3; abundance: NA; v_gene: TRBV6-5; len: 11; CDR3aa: ASRKGAGNTIY
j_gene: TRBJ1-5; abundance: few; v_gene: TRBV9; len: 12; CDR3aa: ASSVGEYNQPQH
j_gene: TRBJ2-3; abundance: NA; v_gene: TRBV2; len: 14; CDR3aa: ASSGFRVAATDTQY
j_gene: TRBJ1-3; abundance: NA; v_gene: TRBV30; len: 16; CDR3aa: AWSVLSSNRGGGNTIY
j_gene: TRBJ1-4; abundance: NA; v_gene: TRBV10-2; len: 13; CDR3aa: ASSAGRVANEKLF
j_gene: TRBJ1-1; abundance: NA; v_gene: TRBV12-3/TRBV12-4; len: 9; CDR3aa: ASNQGPEAF
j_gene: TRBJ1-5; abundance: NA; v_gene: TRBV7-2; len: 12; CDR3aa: ASSFDRFNQPQH
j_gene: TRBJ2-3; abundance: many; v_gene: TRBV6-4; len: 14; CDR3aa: ASSDSSGGDADTQY
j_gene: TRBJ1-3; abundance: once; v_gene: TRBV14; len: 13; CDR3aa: ASSHRGYSGNTIY
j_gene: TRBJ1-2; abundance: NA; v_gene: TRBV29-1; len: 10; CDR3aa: SDRGPGYGYT
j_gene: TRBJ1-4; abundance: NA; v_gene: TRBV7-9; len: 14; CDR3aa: ASSLWGDSTNEKLF
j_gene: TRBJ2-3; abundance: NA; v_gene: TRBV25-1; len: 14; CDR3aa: ASSELSTGYTDTQY